This T cell receptor beta chain was recovered during a study of blood T cell repertoires in COVID-19. The assay was immunoSEQ multiplex PCR, and TCRdb's table has in-frame clones only and misses some. The data hold 300,000 to 450,000 clones, with around nine tenths observed a single time. The CDR3 runs to 12 residues. Germline loops: CDR1 SGHDN, CDR2 FVKESK. The ends lost 6 bases at V and 15 bases at J; junction bases unmatched: 6. The V gene is TRBV14, the J gene TRBJ2-2, with 11 bases lining up with TRBD1. The TCR was taken from a woman aged 25 to 39 who had been exposed to COVID-19. The sample was PBMCs or T cells enriched from blood (not recorded which). For the CDR3, the DNA is TGTGCCAGCAGTTTCGGGACAGGGGGGATGTTTTTT. Protein: CASSFGTGGMFF.